These 25 T cell receptor beta chains came from one sample sequenced in a study of cytomegalovirus exposure and HLA in healthy donors (dated by TCRdb to 2016 to 2017). Library creation used the immunoSEQ multiplex PCR assay. The multiplex PCR relied on a mix of 60 forward primers for TCR Vbeta segments and 13 reverse primers for TCR Jbeta segments. TCRdb re-hosts the immuneACCESS table, in-frame sequences only. Its copies lack some clones; in the studies checked, an unresolved V gene accounts for under half of them, and the cause for the rest is not known. For this sample there are 100,000 to 140,000 clones; less than 85% appear just once. The top ten constitute more than 2% of the sample. The sequencing input was PBMCs. The receptors originated from a man younger than 35 in good health and CMV-seronegative.

A word on this clone: The sample carries other DNA sequences with the same CDR3. This chain joins TRBV14 and TRBJ2-7; D unresolved. The CDR3 runs to 13 residues. CDR1 SGHDN and CDR2 FVKESK come from the germline V gene. Trimming took 1 base from V and 1 from J, leaving 5 bases between them. In DNA, the CDR3 is TGTGCCAGCAGCCAAGTCCGGTCCTACGAGCAGTACTTC. This gives the protein CASSQVRSYEQYF.

This clone appeared a few times. V is TRBV4-2 and J is TRBJ2-1; the match to TRBD2 covers 12 bases. V dropped 3 bases and J dropped 10; count of bases not matched to a gene: 10. This CDR3 has 16 amino acids. CDR1 is LGHNA, CDR2 YNFKEQ, per germline. The CDR3 protein is CASSHELAGGLEEQFF. DNA of the CDR3: TGTGCCAGCAGCCACGAGCTAGCGGGGGGGTTGGAGGAGCAGTTCTTC.

The chain combines TRBV6-5 with TRBJ2-7; D not resolved. This CDR3 is 13 amino acids long. Germline V lookup: CDR1 MNHEY, CDR2 SVGAGI. Trimming took off 7 bases at V and 1 base at J, with 11 bases between the two ends. The CDR3 nucleotides read TGTGCCAGCACCTCAGCAGCGTCCTACGAGCAGTACTTC. Its translation is CASTSAASYEQYF.

This clone was counted a single time. Written as DNA, the CDR3 is TGTGCCAGCAGTACCGGGACAGCCAGCAATCAGCCCCAGCATTTT. It yields the protein CASSTGTASNQPQHF. This sequence joins TRBV2 and TRBJ1-5, with 7 bases matching TRBD1. The CDR3 consists of 15 residues. Germline-derived CDR1 and CDR2 are SNHLY and FYNNEI. J lost 1 base, V lost 5 bases, and 5 bases had no gene match.

This clone was found a few times. The CDR3 nucleotides read TGTGCCAGCAGCTTCGGGTTGCGCATAGGGGCCAACGTCCTGACTTTC. Residues: CASSFGLRIGANVLTF. V usage is TRBV5-6 and J usage is TRBJ2-6; D gene unclear. This CDR3 region has 16 residues. V dropped 2 bases and J dropped 4 bases, with 13 bases sitting between them. Germline lookup yields CDR1 SGHDT and CDR2 YYEEEE.

This chain uses TRBV5-1 with TRBJ1-4; TRBD1 matches at 9 bases. CDR1 and CDR2 from the germline V gene are SGHRS and YFSETQ. CDR3 length equals 15 residues. V dropped 3 bases and J dropped 7; count of bases not matched to a gene: 7. CDR3: CASSSAGTGTEKLFF. DNA of the CDR3: TGCGCCAGCAGCTCGGCCGGGACAGGGACTGAAAAACTGTTTTTT.

The chain employs TRBV29-1 and TRBJ2-3, with D perhaps TRBD1 (6 bases). There are 12 residues in the CDR3. The germline gives CDR1 SQVTM, CDR2 ANQGSEA. Trimming took 5 bases from V and 6 from J, leaving 12 bases between them. The CDR3 reads CSVTDRSDTQYF. As DNA, the CDR3 is TGCAGCGTTACAGACAGGTCCGATACGCAGTATTTT.

CDR3 region: CASSQGTQGNEQFF. CDR3 nucleotides: TGCGCCAGCAGCCAAGGCACCCAGGGGAATGAGCAGTTCTTC. This chain connects TRBV4-3 to TRBJ2-1; a possible D gene is TRBD1 (6 bases). The V gene's germline CDR1 is LGHNA and CDR2 YSLEER. This CDR3 is built from 14 residues. The ends were cut back, 1 base at V and 7 bases at J, with 11 bases in the middle.

The CDR3 region is CASSQTGTGSGYTF. DNA of the CDR3: TGCGCCAGCAGCCAAACCGGGACAGGGAGTGGCTACACCTTC. This rearrangement joins TRBV4-3 to TRBJ1-2, with 9 bases aligning to TRBD1. The germline V gene encodes CDR1 LGHNA and CDR2 YSLEER. CDR3 length equals 14 residues. V lost 2 bases to trimming and J lost 7 bases; unmatched junction nucleotides: 5.

This chain uses TRBV5-1 with TRBJ1-2, with 8 bases fitting TRBD1. The CDR3 extends over 16 amino acids. Germline CDR1 is SGHRS and CDR2 is YFSETQ. The ends lost 0 bases at V and 4 bases at J; junction bases unmatched: 8. Written as DNA, the CDR3 is TGCGCCAGCAGCTTGGAAGTGGACAGGGCCTCCTATGGCTACACCTTC. Amino acids: CASSLEVDRASYGYTF.

This clone turned up a few times. The chain links TRBV27 to TRBJ1-1; 7 bases map to TRBD1. The CDR3 loop spans 17 amino acids. Germline-derived CDR1 and CDR2 are MNHEY and SMNVEV (reference sequence). Unmatched junction bases numbered 12, after V lost 5 bases and J lost 0 bases. CDR3 residues: CASSPSTGLAMNTEAFF. In DNA, the CDR3 is TGTGCCAGCAGTCCCTCGACAGGGCTTGCCATGAACACTGAAGCTTTCTTT.

The V and J genes are TRBV5-1 and TRBJ2-2; 8 bases fit TRBD1. This CDR3 has 14 amino acids. V was pared by 4 bases and J by 6 bases, with 5 bases of the junction left unmatched. Germline-derived CDR1 and CDR2 are SGHRS and YFSETQ. CDR3 protein: CASSKQGGSGELFF. The CDR3 DNA sequence: TGCGCCAGCAGCAAACAGGGGGGATCCGGGGAGCTGTTTTTT.

The chain joins TRBV6-1 to TRBJ2-2; D is unclear. V lost 8 bases and J lost 1, with 11 bases in between. Germline lookup yields CDR1 MNHNS and CDR2 SASEGT. The CDR3 is 14 residues long. In DNA, the CDR3 is TGTGCCAGCCAGCAGGTGGGGAACACCGGGGAGCTGTTTTTT. Translating it yields CASQQVGNTGELFF.

V gene TRBV7-6 combines with J gene TRBJ2-2; D might be TRBD1 (6 bases). Germline loops: CDR1 SGHVS, CDR2 FNYEAQ. Trimming shortened V by 4 bases and J by 1 base, and 10 bases separated the two germline ends. The CDR3 is made up of 15 amino acids. The CDR3 is CASSSLTGNTGELFF. In DNA form, the CDR3 reads TGTGCCAGCAGCTCCCTGACAGGGAACACCGGGGAGCTGTTTTTT.

The chain has TRBV15 and TRBJ1-4, with TRBD1 identical over 10 bases. With V trimmed by 5 bases and J by 3 bases, 12 bases remained unmatched. The CDR3 sequence is 18 residues long. CDR1 and CDR2 (germline): LNHNV, YYDKDF (reference sequence). The CDR3 reads CATSLRTGGGTANEKLFF. CDR3 nucleotide sequence: TGTGCCACCAGCTTGAGGACAGGGGGGGGGACCGCTAATGAAAAACTGTTTTTT.

V and J are TRBV5-4 and TRBJ1-2; 7 bases are shared with TRBD1. This CDR3 is 15 amino acids long. Unmatched junction bases numbered 11, after V lost 4 bases and J lost 5 bases. Germline-derived CDR1 and CDR2 are SGHNT and YYREEE (reference sequence). The CDR3 region is CASSPSRGLVYGYTF. Here the CDR3 DNA reads TGTGCCAGCAGCCCGTCCAGGGGGTTGGTATATGGCTACACCTTC.

The rearrangement links TRBV4-1 to TRBJ2-2; 7 nucleotides match TRBD2. The length of the CDR3 is 15 residues. Germline values: CDR1 MGHRA, CDR2 YSYEKL. The J segment lost 5 bases and the V segment lost 4 bases, leaving 7 bases of the junction unmatched. Here the CDR3 DNA reads TGCGCCAGCAGCCCCGGGGGAGGGGCGACCGGGGAGCTGTTTTTT. Protein product: CASSPGGGATGELFF.

The chain has TRBV2 and TRBJ2-2, with a weak D call TRBD1 (6 bases). Germline CDR1 is SNHLY and CDR2 is FYNNEI. The CDR3 runs 16 residues. The ends were cut back, 5 bases at V and 4 bases at J, with 17 bases in the middle. The DNA of the CDR3 is TGTGCCAGCAGTCCTACCAGGGGCCCAGGCACCGGGGAGCTGTTTTTT. Translation: CASSPTRGPGTGELFF. Using reference TRBV2 and TRBJ2-2 for the parts outside the CDR3, the full variable domain is EPEVTQTPSHQVTQMGQEVILRCVPISNHLYFYWYRQILGQKVEFLVSFYNNEISEKSEIFDDQFSVERPDGSNFTLKIRSTKLEDSAMYFCASSPTRGPGTGELFFGEGSRLTVL.

This chain links TRBV25-1 with TRBJ2-2; 7 bases line up with TRBD1. The CDR3 runs 18 residues. V shed 5 bases and J 5 bases; nucleotides not matched to a gene: 17. Germline-derived CDR1 and CDR2 are MGHDK and SYGVNS. As DNA, the CDR3 is TGTGCCAGCAGTTTGAAGACAGGGAACGGAGCGCTGACCGGGGAGCTGTTTTTT. Its protein is CASSLKTGNGALTGELFF. Together with reference TRBV25-1 and TRBJ2-2, the CDR3 gives the full variable domain: EADIYQTPRYLVIGTGKKITLECSQTMGHDKMYWYQQDPGMELHLIHYSYGVNSTEKGDLSSESTVSRIRTEHFPLTLESARPSHTSQYLCASSLKTGNGALTGELFFGEGSRLTVL.

V usage is TRBV9 and J usage is TRBJ2-5; 9 positions match TRBD1. V trimming: 3 bases; J trimming: 3 bases; junction bases outside the gene matches: 6. The CDR3 covers 15 residues. CDR1 SGDLS and CDR2 YYNGEE come from the germline V gene. CDR3 loop: CASSAEDRGKETQYF. The CDR3 bases are TGTGCCAGCAGCGCAGAAGACAGGGGGAAAGAGACCCAGTACTTC.

The chain couples TRBV18 to TRBJ2-1; 8 bases agree with TRBD1. This CDR3 spans 11 amino acids. The ends lost 6 bases at V and 15 bases at J; junction bases unmatched: 7. Per the germline V gene, CDR1 is KGHSH and CDR2 is LQKENI. CDR3 nucleotides: TGTGCCAGCTCTCCAGGACAGGGAGGGTTCTTC. It codes for CASSPGQGGFF.

V usage is TRBV9 and J usage is TRBJ1-6; D is perhaps TRBD1 (5 bases). Trimming stripped 0 bases from V and 6 bases from J, with 10 bases between. The CDR3 has 15 residues. CDR1 and CDR2 (germline): SGDLS, YYNGEE. The CDR3 coding sequence is TGTGCCAGCAGCGTAGCTACAGGTCCTAATTCACCCCTCCACTTT. Its translation: CASSVATGPNSPLHF.

This chain connects TRBV5-6 to TRBJ2-5, with D perhaps TRBD2 (7 bases). Looked up from germline, CDR1 is SGHDT and CDR2 is YYEEEE. Trimming shortened V by 0 bases and J by 1 base, and 10 bases separated the two germline ends. The CDR3 has 15 amino acids. The CDR3 is CASSLARGAQETQYF. The CDR3 nucleotides are TGTGCCAGCAGCTTGGCCCGGGGGGCCCAAGAGACCCAGTACTTC.

J is TRBJ2-7 and V is TRBV11-2, with 8 bases lining up with TRBD2. The CDR3 runs to 14 residues. CDR1 is SGHAT and CDR2 is FQNNGV in the germline V gene. J lost 9 bases, V lost 5 bases, and 12 bases had no gene match. CDR3 sequence (DNA): TGTGCCAGCAGCCAACCGTCCGGGGGGGGCACGCAGTACTTC. This encodes CASSQPSGGGTQYF.

This rearrangement joins TRBV5-4 to TRBJ1-5; D call uncertain. In germline, CDR1 is SGHNT, CDR2 YYREEE (reference sequence). CDR3 length: 16 amino acids. V lost 4 bases to trimming and J lost 9 bases, with 23 bases between them. The CDR3 nucleotides read TGTGCCAGCAGCCCAACGACACAACTGAGACCTACGCCCCAGCATTTT. Translation gives CASSPTTQLRPTPQHF.